This entry lists 29 T cell receptor beta chains sequenced from one sample in a study of graft-versus-host responses after intestinal transplantation (dated by TCRdb to the early 2020s). The library was produced with the immunoSEQ multiplex PCR assay. The immuneACCESS repertoire file appears here via TCRdb, limited to in-frame rearrangements. These files lack a portion of the clones; in checked studies, under half of the deficit traces to unresolved V genes, and the cause of the others is not known. This sample is represented by tens of thousands of clones; approximately 95% of them were singletons. Less than 0.5% of the sample lies in the top ten. The antigens for these receptors are not known. Reading the label with the study, this specimen's time point is: cells obtained before transplantation from donor or recipient. Sequencing used unstimulated CD8+ T cells sorted from spleen or lymph node cells, obtained before intestinal transplant. The source of these receptors is a human donor who received an intestinal transplant.

The V gene is TRBV27, the J gene TRBJ2-3, with 10 bases identical to TRBD2. This CDR3 region has 15 residues. Germline V gene sequence: CDR1 MNHEY, CDR2 SMNVEV (reference sequence). J was trimmed by 3 bases and V by 2 bases; bases with no gene match: 2. CDR3 in DNA: TGTGCCAGCAGTTTAGCTAGCGGGAGAACAGATACGCAGTATTTT. Its protein is CASSLASGRTDTQYF.

This clone showed up just once. J is TRBJ1-2 and V is TRBV19; 11 positions match TRBD1. V lost 5 bases, J lost 7 bases, and 9 bases stayed unmatched. The CDR3 sequence is 15 residues long. Germline V CDR1 and CDR2: LNHDA, SQIVND (reference sequence). The CDR3 loop reads CASSHYGTGGGGYTF. CDR3 DNA sequence: TGTGCCAGTAGTCACTACGGGACAGGGGGAGGTGGCTACACCTTC.

V usage is TRBV27 and J usage is TRBJ2-3; tentatively, D is TRBD2 (7 bases). Trimming cost V 6 bases and J 4 bases, with 20 bases left between them. Germline CDR1 reads MNHEY; CDR2 reads SMNVEV (reference sequence). This CDR3 is built from 16 residues. In nucleotides, the CDR3 is TGTGCCAGCAGCCCCCGAGGAGGGGGGGCCTCAGATACGCAGTATTTT. This translates into CASSPRGGGASDTQYF.

This sequence joins TRBV6-1 and TRBJ2-7; no firm D call. CDR3 length equals 13 residues. V dropped 2 bases and J dropped 0 bases, with 5 bases sitting between them. Germline loops: CDR1 MNHNS, CDR2 SASEGT. The CDR3 DNA sequence: TGTGCCAGCAGTGAAACGGTCTCCTACGAGCAGTACTTC. It yields the protein CASSETVSYEQYF.

This chain links TRBV2 with TRBJ2-1; 7 nucleotides match TRBD2. Trimming took 3 bases from V and 6 from J; bases not matched to a gene: 8. CDR1 and CDR2 from the germline V gene are SNHLY and FYNNEI. The CDR3 contains 15 residues. The CDR3: CASSEARGVLNEQFF. The CDR3 nucleotides read TGTGCCAGCAGTGAGGCTCGGGGGGTGCTCAATGAGCAGTTCTTC.

CDR3 residues: CASSLAGSGSRHNEQFF. CDR3 DNA: TGTGCCAGCAGCTTAGCGGGTAGCGGGAGTCGTCACAATGAGCAGTTCTTC. The chain carries TRBV11-1 and TRBJ2-1, with 9 bases that match TRBD2. CDR1 SGHAT and CDR2 FQDESV come from the germline V gene (reference sequence). The CDR3 is 17 residues long. V shed 0 bases and J 5 bases; nucleotides not matched to a gene: 8.

V is TRBV2 and J is TRBJ2-1, with 7 bases lining up with TRBD2. CDR1 and CDR2 from the germline V gene are SNHLY and FYNNEI. V was pared by 3 bases and J by 4 bases, with 9 bases of the junction left unmatched. This CDR3 is built from 16 residues. CDR3 sequence (DNA): TGTGCCAGCAGTGAGGGCGGGAGCTTCCTTTACAATGAGCAGTTCTTC. Translating gives CASSEGGSFLYNEQFF.

The gene calls are TRBV27 and TRBJ2-3, with D tentatively TRBD2 (6 bases). The CDR3 extends over 17 amino acids. Per the germline V gene, CDR1 is MNHEY and CDR2 is SMNVEV (reference sequence). V shed 4 bases and J shed 0 bases, with 17 bases lying between them. The CDR3 spells CASSSLGGPTSTDTQYF. CDR3 DNA sequence: TGTGCCAGCAGTTCCCTAGGAGGGCCTACTAGCACAGATACGCAGTATTTT.

The chain joins TRBV7-2 to TRBJ1-6; D not certain. The germline V and J ends were trimmed by 7 bases and 1 base, with 11 bases remaining between them. This CDR3 region has 15 residues. CDR1 SGHTA and CDR2 FQGNSA come from the germline V gene. In DNA form, the CDR3 reads TGTGCCAGCACCACTTATTCGTCCTATAATTCACCCCTCCACTTT. Its translation is CASTTYSSYNSPLHF.

This CDR3 reads CASGESGEYTDTQYF. CDR3 DNA sequence: TGTGCTAGTGGTGAATCGGGGGAATACACAGATACGCAGTATTTT. V and J are TRBV12-5 and TRBJ2-3; perhaps TRBD2 as D (6 bases). The germline CDR1 and CDR2 sequences are LGHNT and FRNRAP. The CDR3 totals 15 residues. V was clipped by 5 bases and J by 2 bases, with 14 bases between them.

The genes are TRBV7-2 and TRBJ1-3, with D unclear. CDR3 size: 15 residues. Germline values: CDR1 SGHTA, CDR2 FQGNSA. With 0 bases removed from V and 0 bases from J, the gap between germline ends came to 6 bases. The CDR3, as DNA: TGTGCCAGCAGCTTAGCGCCCAGCTCTGGAAACACCATATATTTT. Translating it yields CASSLAPSSGNTIYF.

The chain is built from TRBV6-1 and TRBJ2-2; D possibly corresponds to TRBD2 (5 bases). V was pared by 8 bases and J by 2 bases, with 9 bases between. The length of the CDR3 is 13 residues. Germline lookup yields CDR1 MNHNS and CDR2 SASEGT. The DNA for the CDR3 is TGTGCCAGCCGGACTCCAAACACCGGGGAGCTGTTTTTT. Translation gives CASRTPNTGELFF.

The table lists this clone with a count of one. The chain joins TRBV9 to TRBJ2-2, with 9 bases that match TRBD2. This CDR3 has 16 residues. V shed 3 bases and J 1 base; nucleotides not matched to a gene: 4. The germline gives CDR1 SGDLS, CDR2 YYNGEE. This CDR3 is CASSGLADLNTGELFF. CDR3 coding DNA: TGTGCCAGCAGCGGACTAGCGGACTTGAACACCGGGGAGCTGTTTTTT.

The chain is built from TRBV11-2 and TRBJ2-7, with 9 bases matching TRBD2. The ends lost 5 bases at V and 4 bases at J; junction bases unmatched: 3. This CDR3 comprises 13 residues. Germline CDR1 is SGHAT and CDR2 is FQNNGV. Here the CDR3 DNA reads TGTGCCAGCAGCGGGACTAGCACTTACGAGCAGTACTTC. Translated: CASSGTSTYEQYF. The full variable domain, with the rest looked up from reference TRBV11-2 and TRBJ2-7, is EAGVAQSPRYKIIEKRQSVAFWCNPISGHATLYWYQQILGQGPKLLIQFQNNGVVDDSQLPKDRFSAERLKGVDSTLKIQPAKLEDSAVYLCASSGTSTYEQYFGPGTRLTVT.

A note on this clone: The same CDR3 can be traced to other DNA sequences in this sample. This chain links TRBV28 with TRBJ2-7; 8 positions agree with TRBD1. Germline values: CDR1 MDHEN, CDR2 SYDVKM. J lost 0 bases, V lost 7 bases, and 2 bases had no gene match. This CDR3 comprises 13 residues. The CDR3 DNA is TGTGCCAGCACCGACAGGGGCTCCTACGAGCAGTACTTC. Its protein is CASTDRGSYEQYF.

V usage is TRBV9 and J usage is TRBJ2-3, with D possibly TRBD2 on 7 matching bases. The CDR3 is 13 amino acids. V was trimmed by 0 bases and J by 6 bases, leaving 8 bases between them. CDR1 is SGDLS, CDR2 YYNGEE, per germline. In nucleotides, the CDR3 is TGTGCCAGCAGCGTAGGGGGGGGCGATACGCAGTATTTT. It encodes CASSVGGGDTQYF.

Concerning this clone itself: One end of the junction does not line up with germline, which may come from a read error. The chain has TRBV6-1 and TRBJ1-5; D perhaps matches TRBD1 (5 bases). Germline assignment: CDR1 MNHNS and CDR2 SASEGT. The CDR3 covers 13 residues. In DNA form, the CDR3 reads TGTGCCAGCAGTGAAGCGCTCAGGGTGCGGAGGGATTTT. This sequence encodes CASSEALRVRRDF.

The chain joins TRBV30 to TRBJ1-1; D is uncertain. CDR1 and CDR2 (germline): GTSNPN, SVGIG (reference sequence). V lost 4 bases to trimming and J lost 5 bases, with 14 bases between them. The CDR3 runs 13 residues. The CDR3 DNA reads as TGTGCCTGGATTTCGGGAGGGAATACTGAAGCTTTCTTT. Protein: CAWISGGNTEAFF. The variable domain in full, with the rest retrieved from reference TRBV30 and TRBJ1-1, is SQTIHQWPATLVQPVGSPLSLECTVEGTSNPNLYWYRQAAGRGLQLLFYSVGIGQISSEVPQNLSASRPQDRQFILSSKKLLLSDSGFYLCAWISGGNTEAFFGQGTRLTVV.

The gene calls are TRBV30 and TRBJ2-7, with 9 bases aligning to TRBD2. The J segment lost 2 bases and the V segment lost 4 bases, leaving 0 bases of the junction unmatched. Germline V CDR1 and CDR2: GTSNPN, SVGIG (reference sequence). CDR3 length: 12 amino acids. For the CDR3, the DNA is TGTGCCTGGACTAGCGGGACCTACGAGCAGTACTTC. Residues: CAWTSGTYEQYF.

The V gene is TRBV27, the J gene TRBJ2-1; 13 bases line up with TRBD2. The junction had 5 bases not matched to a gene; V was cut back by 5 bases and J by 4 bases. The germline V gene encodes CDR1 MNHEY and CDR2 SMNVEV (reference sequence). The CDR3 is 16 amino acids. The CDR3 protein is CASSPVTSGGYNEQFF. The CDR3 nucleotides read TGTGCCAGCAGTCCAGTGACTAGCGGGGGGTACAATGAGCAGTTCTTC.

J is TRBJ1-5 and V is TRBV27; TRBD1 might be the D (6 bases). The germline V gene has CDR1 MNHEY and CDR2 SMNVEV (reference sequence). The CDR3 length is 16 residues. Trimming removed 5 bases at V and 4 bases at J, with 18 bases between. CDR3 loop: CASSPSSSGDNQPQHF. DNA of the CDR3: TGTGCCAGCAGTCCCTCATCGTCAGGGGATAATCAGCCCCAGCATTTT.

The chain joins TRBV5-3 to TRBJ1-5; 9 bases fit TRBD1. TRBV5-3 carries the ORF label, with uncertain function. The CDR3 is made up of 16 amino acids. V gave up 4 bases and J gave up 7 bases; unmatched junction bases: 12. DNA of the CDR3: TGTGCCAGAAGCGGCACCCGGACAGGGGATGGACAGCCCCAGCATTTT. Translated: CARSGTRTGDGQPQHF.

The chain recombines TRBV15 with TRBJ2-3, with TRBD2 as a possible D gene (6 bases). Deletions cut 1 base from V and 5 bases from J, with 13 bases between. CDR1 is LNHNV and CDR2 is YYDKDF in the germline V gene (reference sequence). CDR3 length: 15 amino acids. CDR3 bases: TGTGCCACCAGCAGAGTAGCGGCGCTAGGAGATACGCAGTATTTT. Encoded protein: CATSRVAALGDTQYF.

The chain is built from TRBV9 and TRBJ2-3; the match to TRBD2 covers 9 bases. J gave up 6 bases and V 4 bases, and 9 bases lay outside the gene matches. Germline-derived CDR1 and CDR2 are SGDLS and YYNGEE. The CDR3 spans 15 residues. The CDR3 sequence: CASSSGTSSKDTQYF. The CDR3 nucleotides are TGTGCCAGCAGCTCCGGGACTAGCAGTAAGGATACGCAGTATTTT.

This chain links TRBV11-2 with TRBJ1-1, with 7 bases identical to TRBD1. J gave up 6 bases and V 5 bases, and 12 bases lay outside the gene matches. CDR3 length: 15 amino acids. Germline CDR1 SGHAT, CDR2 FQNNGV. This chain's CDR3 is CASSPSGDRDPEAFF. CDR3 bases: TGTGCCAGCAGCCCAAGCGGAGACAGGGATCCTGAAGCTTTCTTT. Using reference TRBV11-2 and TRBJ1-1 for the parts outside the CDR3, the full variable domain is EAGVAQSPRYKIIEKRQSVAFWCNPISGHATLYWYQQILGQGPKLLIQFQNNGVVDDSQLPKDRFSAERLKGVDSTLKIQPAKLEDSAVYLCASSPSGDRDPEAFFGQGTRLTVV.

The J gene is TRBJ2-6, the V gene TRBV2, with 9 bases lining up with TRBD1. With V trimmed by 4 bases and J by 1 base, 8 bases remained unmatched. This CDR3 comprises 18 residues. Germline assignment: CDR1 SNHLY and CDR2 FYNNEI. CDR3 in DNA: TGTGCCAGCAGTGGGACAGGGGAGGATAAATCTGGGGCCAACGTCCTGACTTTC. Protein: CASSGTGEDKSGANVLTF.

Regarding this clone: Other DNA sequences of this sample code for an identical CDR3. The rearrangement links TRBV29-1 to TRBJ2-7, with D possibly being TRBD2 (7 bases). Germline assignment: CDR1 SQVTM and CDR2 ANQGSEA. The CDR3 contains 16 residues. V was shortened by 1 base and J by 4 bases, with 20 bases between the two germline ends. For the CDR3, the DNA is TGCAGCGTTGAAGCGGAGGCGGGGGCTTCGGGGTACGAGCAGTACTTC. This gives the protein CSVEAEAGASGYEQYF.

The chain combines TRBV4-3 with TRBJ2-1; D remains ambiguous. V was cut by 4 bases and J by 7 bases, with 17 bases left in between. CDR1 is LGHNA, CDR2 YSLEER, per germline. The CDR3 is 15 amino acids. CDR3 sequence reads: CASSPVLPTSNEQFF. The CDR3 nucleotides are TGCGCCAGCAGCCCGGTACTACCCACCTCGAATGAGCAGTTCTTC.

This clone was counted once. The chain couples TRBV19 to TRBJ1-5; 9 bases align to TRBD1. Germline-derived CDR1 and CDR2 are LNHDA and SQIVND (reference sequence). The CDR3 is 15 amino acids. J lost 7 bases, V lost 3 bases, and 7 bases had no gene match. CDR3 DNA sequence: TGTGCCAGTAGTATGGGGACAGGGACGGGGCAGCCCCAGCATTTT. This codes for CASSMGTGTGQPQHF.